The next 14 T cell receptor beta chains were all read from a single sample in a study of vaccination effects on CD4 cells after COVID-19. Method: immunoSEQ multiplex PCR; TCRdb's copy keeps in-frame clones and lacks some. The data hold approximately 50,000 clones, with more than 75% observed a single time. Subsequent to a culture period of under twelve days, CD4+ T cells were isolated. No antigens are known for them. Sequencing was performed on CD4+ T cells from PBMCs cultured without peptide, taken before COVID-19 vaccination. Source of these receptors: a human donor who had a prior SARS-CoV-2 infection.

The chain combines TRBV5-1 with TRBJ2-3; the D is unclear. CDR3 length equals 14 residues. Between the trimmed V and J ends, which lost 2 bases and 3 bases, there was a span of 10 bases. From germline, CDR1 is SGHRS and CDR2 YFSETQ. The chain's CDR3 is CASSFSSKTDTQYF. In nucleotides, the CDR3 is TGCGCCAGCAGCTTTTCGAGTAAGACAGATACGCAGTATTTT. The complete variable domain, with remaining parts taken from reference TRBV5-1 and TRBJ2-3, reads KAGVTQTPRYLIKTRGQQVTLSCSPISGHRSVSWYQQTPGQGLQFLFEYFSETQRNKGNFPGRFSGRQFSNSRSEMNVSTLELGDSALYLCASSFSSKTDTQYFGPGTRLTVL.

The chain employs TRBV7-8 and TRBJ2-7; 8 bases fit TRBD1. CDR3 length: 13 residues. The V gene end was trimmed by 4 bases and the J gene end by 3 bases; junction bases not matched to a gene: 2. CDR1 and CDR2 from the germline V gene are SGHVS and FQNEAQ. In DNA, the CDR3 is TGTGCCAGCAGCTGGGACAGGCTCTACGAGCAGTACTTC. This codes for CASSWDRLYEQYF.

The rearrangement uses TRBV20-1 and TRBJ1-1; possible D gene TRBD1, 5 bases. Looked up from germline, CDR1 is DFQATT and CDR2 is SNEGSKA (reference sequence). The V gene lost 6 bases and the J gene lost 10 bases, with 15 bases spanning the gap. This CDR3 is built from 11 residues. The CDR3 bases are TGCAGTGCAGGGACCGCTTTGCTAGCTTTCTTT. Translated: CSAGTALLAFF.

This chain connects TRBV5-1 to TRBJ1-1; no clear D gene. Germline values: CDR1 SGHRS, CDR2 YFSETQ. The CDR3 has 15 residues. V was shortened by 4 bases and J by 1 base, with 14 bases between the two germline ends. As DNA, the CDR3 is TGCGCCAGCAGCCTCTCGGCAGCTCAGAACACTGAAGCTTTCTTT. Translated: CASSLSAAQNTEAFF.

This chain links TRBV4-3 with TRBJ1-3, with D perhaps TRBD1 (6 bases). V lost 4 bases and J lost 2, with 18 bases in between. In germline, CDR1 is LGHNA, CDR2 YSLEER. This CDR3 region has 17 residues. Written as DNA, the CDR3 is TGCGCCAGCAGCCTCTCGAACGCCAGGGGCACTGGAAACACCATATATTTT. As protein: CASSLSNARGTGNTIYF.

This clone occurred a few times. The CDR3 sequence is CASSQVSVTGINYGYTF. CDR3 nucleotide sequence: TGTGCCAGCAGCCAAGTTTCCGTTACAGGGATAAACTATGGCTACACCTTC. The V gene is TRBV4-2, the J gene TRBJ1-2, with D perhaps matching TRBD1 (6 bases). Germline-derived CDR1 and CDR2 are LGHNA and YNFKEQ. This CDR3 contains 17 residues. Trimming pared 1 base from V and 2 bases from J, leaving 17 bases between.

V gene TRBV2 combines with J gene TRBJ2-5; the D is unclear. Trimming left V 7 bases short and J 4 bases short, with 10 bases between. CDR3 size: 12 residues. Germline assignment: CDR1 SNHLY and CDR2 FYNNEI. DNA for the CDR3: TGTGCCAGCAATAGGTTTTTAGAGACCCAGTACTTC. This codes for CASNRFLETQYF.

The chain has TRBV18 and TRBJ1-5; D remains unclear. Looked up from germline, CDR1 is KGHSH and CDR2 is LQKENI. This CDR3 spans 13 amino acids. V lost 3 bases and J 4 bases, leaving 7 bases between the germline ends. CDR3 amino acids: CASSPTKNQPQHF. In DNA, the CDR3 is TGTGCCAGCTCACCCACAAAAAATCAGCCCCAGCATTTT.

The chain has TRBV18 and TRBJ1-1; no definite D call. V lost 3 bases to trimming and J lost 0 bases, with 5 bases between them. CDR3 length: 13 amino acids. Per germline, CDR1 KGHSH and CDR2 LQKENI. The CDR3 sequence: CASSPGMNTEAFF. The CDR3 DNA reads as TGTGCCAGCTCACCGGGGATGAACACTGAAGCTTTCTTT.

CDR3 sequence reads: CASSLGVSGSTDTQYF. CDR3 nucleotide sequence: TGTGCCAGCAGCTTAGGAGTTAGTGGTTCTACAGATACGCAGTATTTT. The chain employs TRBV7-6 and TRBJ2-3; D remains unclear. Germline V lookup: CDR1 SGHVS, CDR2 FNYEAQ. Trimming stripped 1 base from V and 3 bases from J, with 14 bases between. The CDR3 has 16 residues.

This chain connects TRBV7-2 to TRBJ2-3; possible D gene TRBD2, 6 bases. Germline CDR1 and CDR2: SGHTA and FQGNSA. The CDR3 loop spans 15 amino acids. The V end was cut by 5 bases, the J end by 1 base, with 13 bases between. The CDR3 nucleotides read TGTGCCAGCAGCCCCGTGGCGGGGCGCACAGATACGCAGTATTTT. Translating gives CASSPVAGRTDTQYF. The variable domain in full, completed from reference TRBV7-2 and TRBJ2-3, reads GAGVSQSPSNKVTEKGKDVELRCDPISGHTALYWYRQSLGQGLEFLIYFQGNSAPDKSGLPSDRFSAERTGGSVSTLTIQRTQQEDSAVYLCASSPVAGRTDTQYFGPGTRLTVL.

The chain carries TRBV27 and TRBJ2-5; 10 nucleotides match TRBD2. J was trimmed by 2 bases and V by 5 bases; bases with no gene match: 5. The CDR3 covers 15 residues. The germline V gene has CDR1 MNHEY and CDR2 SMNVEV (reference sequence). This CDR3 reads CASSSWTSGQETQYF. The CDR3 DNA is TGTGCCAGCAGTAGCTGGACTAGCGGACAAGAGACCCAGTACTTC.

The chain has TRBV5-1 and TRBJ2-3; D gene uncertain. The germline V gene has CDR1 SGHRS and CDR2 YFSETQ. This CDR3 has 14 amino acids. V was clipped by 0 bases and J by 2 bases, with 7 bases between them. CDR3 DNA sequence: TGCGCCAGCAGCTTGGTTCTAGACACAGATACGCAGTATTTT. This encodes CASSLVLDTDTQYF.

J is TRBJ2-2 and V is TRBV5-4; D is unclear. CDR1 SGHNT and CDR2 YYREEE come from the germline V gene (reference sequence). CDR3 length: 13 residues. The V gene lost 4 bases and the J gene lost 4 bases, with 8 bases spanning the gap. CDR3 DNA sequence: TGTGCCAGCAGCCCGGTGGTCACCGGGGAGCTGTTTTTT. This translates into CASSPVVTGELFF.